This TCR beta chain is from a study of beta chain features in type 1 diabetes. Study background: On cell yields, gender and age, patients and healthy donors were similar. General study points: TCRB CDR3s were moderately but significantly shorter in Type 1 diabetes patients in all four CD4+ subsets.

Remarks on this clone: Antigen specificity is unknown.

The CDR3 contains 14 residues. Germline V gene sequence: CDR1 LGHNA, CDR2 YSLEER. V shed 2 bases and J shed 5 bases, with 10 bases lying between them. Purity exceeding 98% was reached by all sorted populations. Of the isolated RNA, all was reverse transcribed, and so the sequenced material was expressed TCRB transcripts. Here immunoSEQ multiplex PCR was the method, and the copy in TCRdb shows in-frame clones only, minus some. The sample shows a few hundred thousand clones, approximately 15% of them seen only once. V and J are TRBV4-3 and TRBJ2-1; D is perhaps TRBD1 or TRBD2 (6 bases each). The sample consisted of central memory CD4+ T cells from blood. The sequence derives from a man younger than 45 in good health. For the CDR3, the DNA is TGCGCCAGCAGCCAAAGTGGGGGGCACAATGAGCAGTTCTTC. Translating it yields CASSQSGGHNEQFF.